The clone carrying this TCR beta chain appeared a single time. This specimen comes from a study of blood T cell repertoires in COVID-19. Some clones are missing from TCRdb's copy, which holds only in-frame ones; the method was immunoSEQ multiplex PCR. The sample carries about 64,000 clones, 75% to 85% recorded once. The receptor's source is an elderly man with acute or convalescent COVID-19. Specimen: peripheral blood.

CDR3 DNA sequence: TGTGCCAGCTCAGGGGGGGGCCGCACAGATACGCAGTATTTT. Its protein product is CASSGGGRTDTQYF. The V gene is TRBV18, the J gene TRBJ2-3; a possible D gene is TRBD2 (7 bases). The germline V and J ends were trimmed by 5 bases and 1 base, with 10 bases remaining between them. The CDR3 has 14 amino acids. Per germline, CDR1 KGHSH and CDR2 LQKENI.